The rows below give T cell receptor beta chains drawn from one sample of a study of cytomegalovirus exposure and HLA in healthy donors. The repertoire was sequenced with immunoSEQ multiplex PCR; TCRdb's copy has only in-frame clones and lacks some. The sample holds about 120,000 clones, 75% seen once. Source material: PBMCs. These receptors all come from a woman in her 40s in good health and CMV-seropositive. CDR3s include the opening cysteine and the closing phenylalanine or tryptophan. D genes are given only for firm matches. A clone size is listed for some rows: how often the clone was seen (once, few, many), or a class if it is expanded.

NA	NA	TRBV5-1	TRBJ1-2	CASSYLSSLIGYTF	TGCGCCAGCAGCTATCTCTCTTCTCTTATCGGCTACACCTTC
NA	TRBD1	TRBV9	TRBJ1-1	CASSVGRDRATEAFF	TGTGCCAGCAGCGTGGGTAGAGACAGGGCCACTGAAGCTTTCTTT
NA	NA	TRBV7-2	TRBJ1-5	CASTLRTGPNQPQHF	TGTGCCAGCACCCTTCGAACAGGGCCCAATCAGCCCCAGCATTTT
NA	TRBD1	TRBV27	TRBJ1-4	CASSSGTEVKKLFF	TGTGCCAGCAGTTCGGGGACAGAGGTTAAAAAACTGTTTTTT
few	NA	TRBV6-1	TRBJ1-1	CASRLQGITEAFF	TGTGCCAGCAGACTACAGGGAATCACTGAAGCTTTCTTT
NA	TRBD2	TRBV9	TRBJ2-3	CASSVVSGIPDTQYF	TGTGCCAGCAGCGTAGTTAGCGGGATCCCAGATACGCAGTATTTT
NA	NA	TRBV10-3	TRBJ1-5	CAISELQGNQPQHF	TGTGCCATCAGTGAGTTGCAGGGCAATCAGCCCCAGCATTTT
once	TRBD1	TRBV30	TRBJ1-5	CAWDLTGDSNQPQHF	TGTGCCTGGGACCTTACAGGGGACAGCAATCAGCCCCAGCATTTT
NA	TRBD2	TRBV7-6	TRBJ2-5	CASSLGGGPNGQYF	TGTGCCAGCAGCTTGGGCGGGGGACCGAATGGGCAGTACTTC
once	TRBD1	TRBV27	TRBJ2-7	CASSLGPGQGIHEQYF	TGTGCCAGCAGTCTAGGCCCGGGACAGGGAATACACGAGCAGTACTTC
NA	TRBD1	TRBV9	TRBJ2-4	CASSLGTENIQYF	TGTGCCAGCAGCCTGGGGACAGAAAACATTCAGTACTTC
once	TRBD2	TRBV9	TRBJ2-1	CASDSLAGGPRNEQFF	TGTGCCAGCGATAGTCTAGCGGGAGGGCCTCGGAATGAGCAGTTCTTC
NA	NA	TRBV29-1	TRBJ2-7	CSVEAGVATAGEQYF	TGCAGCGTTGAAGCGGGGGTAGCCACAGCCGGGGAGCAGTACTTC
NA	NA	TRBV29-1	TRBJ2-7	CSVERGGDEQYF	TGCAGCGTTGAAAGGGGAGGCGACGAGCAGTACTTC
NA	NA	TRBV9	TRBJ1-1	CASSVSPGIRENTEAFF	TGTGCCAGCAGCGTGTCGCCAGGCATCAGGGAGAACACTGAAGCTTTCTTT
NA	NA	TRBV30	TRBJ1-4	CAWSGAATNEKLFF	TGTGCCTGGAGTGGGGCCGCAACTAATGAAAAACTGTTTTTT
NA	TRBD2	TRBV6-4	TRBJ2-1	CASSDGTGGPYEQFF	TGTGCCAGCAGTGACGGAACGGGGGGGCCCTATGAGCAGTTCTTC
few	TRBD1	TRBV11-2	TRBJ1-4	CASSPVTGGTNEKLFF	TGTGCCAGCAGCCCCGTGACAGGGGGAACTAATGAAAAACTGTTTTTT
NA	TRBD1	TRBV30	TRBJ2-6	CAWGGQGASGANVLTF	TGTGCCTGGGGGGGACAGGGGGCCTCTGGGGCCAACGTCCTGACTTTC
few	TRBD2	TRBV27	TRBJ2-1	CASRTSGDNEQFF	TGTGCCAGCCGGACTAGCGGAGACAATGAGCAGTTCTTC
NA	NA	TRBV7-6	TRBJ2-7	CASSLDRGQGEQYF	TGTGCCAGCAGCTTAGATCGAGGCCAGGGGGAGCAGTACTTC
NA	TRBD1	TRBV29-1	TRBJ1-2	CSVERGLDYGYTF	TGCAGCGTTGAAAGGGGGCTGGACTATGGCTACACCTTC
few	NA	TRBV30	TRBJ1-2	CAWTKGDYGYTF	TGTGCCTGGACCAAGGGAGACTATGGCTACACCTTC
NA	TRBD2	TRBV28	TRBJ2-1	CASSSPTSGSHYEQFF	TGTGCCAGCAGTTCCCCGACTAGCGGGAGTCATTATGAGCAGTTCTTC
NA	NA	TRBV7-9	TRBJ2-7	CATGYEQYF	TGTGCCACAGGCTACGAGCAGTACTTC
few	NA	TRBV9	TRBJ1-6	CASSVEGSPLHF	TGTGCCAGCAGCGTAGAGGGGTCACCCCTCCACTTT
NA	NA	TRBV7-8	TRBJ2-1	CASSLVAPSYNEQFF	TGTGCCAGCAGCTTAGTCGCGCCCTCCTACAATGAGCAGTTCTTC
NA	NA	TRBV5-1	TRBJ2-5	CASSLGRQETQYF	TGCGCCAGCAGCTTGGGCCGGCAAGAGACCCAGTACTTC
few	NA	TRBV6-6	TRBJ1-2	CASTERQDSYGYTF	TGTGCCAGCACCGAGCGACAGGATAGCTATGGCTACACCTTC
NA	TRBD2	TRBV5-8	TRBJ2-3	CASSLALAGAFEGTDTQYF	TGTGCCAGCAGCTTGGCCCTAGCGGGGGCCTTTGAAGGGACAGATACGCAGTATTTT
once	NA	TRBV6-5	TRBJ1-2	CASSYGPTNYGYTF	TGTGCCAGCAGTTACGGGCCAACTAACTATGGCTACACCTTC
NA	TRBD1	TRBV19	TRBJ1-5	CASSRPQGEDPFNQPQHF	TGTGCCAGTAGTAGACCACAGGGGGAGGACCCTTTTAATCAGCCCCAGCATTTT
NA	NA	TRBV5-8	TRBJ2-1	CASSLVSGSYNEQFF	TGTGCCAGCAGCTTGGTTAGCGGCTCCTACAATGAGCAGTTCTTC
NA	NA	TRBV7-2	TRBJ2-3	CASSRALASSTDTQYF	TGTGCCAGCAGCCGTGCGCTAGCTTCTAGCACAGATACGCAGTATTTT
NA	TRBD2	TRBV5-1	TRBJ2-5	CASSPGLAGVISETQYF	TGCGCCAGCAGCCCGGGACTAGCGGGAGTGATTTCTGAGACCCAGTACTTC
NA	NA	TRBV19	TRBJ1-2	CASGTEYGDPYGYTF	TGTGCCAGTGGAACCGAGTACGGGGATCCCTATGGCTACACCTTC
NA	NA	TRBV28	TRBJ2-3	CASSRGDTQYF	TGTGCCAGCAGCCGGGGGGATACGCAGTATTTT
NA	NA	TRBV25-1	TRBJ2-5	CASSEFPTGLETQYF	TGTGCCAGCAGTGAATTCCCTACAGGGTTGGAGACCCAGTACTTC
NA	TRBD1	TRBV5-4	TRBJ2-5	CASSMGTGGEKWQETPYF	TGTGCCAGCAGCATGGGGACAGGGGGCGAGAAGTGGCAAGAGACCCCGTACTTC
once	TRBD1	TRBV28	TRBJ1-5	CASSTLQGAQPQHF	TGTGCCAGCAGTACCCTACAGGGGGCGCAGCCCCAGCATTTT
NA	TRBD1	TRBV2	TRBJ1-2	CASSEAASQGGGYTF	TGTGCCAGCAGTGAAGCCGCCTCCCAGGGGGGAGGCTACACCTTC
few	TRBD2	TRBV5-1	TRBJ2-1	CASSLDGRDLSYNEQFF	TGCGCCAGCAGCTTGGACGGGAGGGACCTCTCCTACAATGAGCAGTTCTTC